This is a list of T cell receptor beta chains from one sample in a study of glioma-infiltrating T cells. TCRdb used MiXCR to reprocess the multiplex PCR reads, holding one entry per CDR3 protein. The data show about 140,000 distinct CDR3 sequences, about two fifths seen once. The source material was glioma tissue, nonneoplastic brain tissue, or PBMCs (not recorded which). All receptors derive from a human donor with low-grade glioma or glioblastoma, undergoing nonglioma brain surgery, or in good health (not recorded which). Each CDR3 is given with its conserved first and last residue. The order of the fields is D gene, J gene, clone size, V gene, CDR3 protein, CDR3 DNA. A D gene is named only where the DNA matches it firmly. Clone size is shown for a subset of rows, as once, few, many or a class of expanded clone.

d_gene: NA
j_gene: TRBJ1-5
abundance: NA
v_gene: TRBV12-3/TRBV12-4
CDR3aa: CATAIRDSNQPQHF
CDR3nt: TGTGCCACCGCAATTCGGGACAGCAATCAGCCCCAGCATTTT

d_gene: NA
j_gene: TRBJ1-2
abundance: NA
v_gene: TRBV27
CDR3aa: CASSRDGPYGYTF
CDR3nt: TGTGCCAGCAGTAGGGACGGACCCTATGGCTACACCTTC

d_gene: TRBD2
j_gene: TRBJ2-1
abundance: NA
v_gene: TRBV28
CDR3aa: CASSGLAGTPELF
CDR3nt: TGTGCCAGCTCAGGGTTAGCGGGGACCCCGGAGCTCTTC

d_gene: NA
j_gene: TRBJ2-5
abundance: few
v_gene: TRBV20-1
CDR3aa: CSARELSAQETQYF
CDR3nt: TGCAGTGCTAGAGAACTGTCAGCCCAAGAGACCCAGTACTTC

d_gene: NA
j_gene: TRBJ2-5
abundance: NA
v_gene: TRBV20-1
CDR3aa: CSARDPRKRGTQYF
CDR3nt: TGCAGTGCTAGAGATCCACGGAAAAGGGGGACCCAGTACTTC

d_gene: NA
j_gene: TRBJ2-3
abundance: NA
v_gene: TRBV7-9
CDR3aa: CASSDLYGADTQYF
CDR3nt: TGTGCCAGCAGCGACCTCTATGGAGCAGATACGCAGTATTTT

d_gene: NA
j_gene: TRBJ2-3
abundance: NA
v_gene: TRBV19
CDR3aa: CATSPGTTDTQYF
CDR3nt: TGTGCCACCTCCCCGGGAACCACAGATACGCAGTATTTT

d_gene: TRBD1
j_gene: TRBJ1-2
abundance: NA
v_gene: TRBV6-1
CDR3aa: CASSDGTGAVYGYTF
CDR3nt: TGCGCCAGCAGTGATGGGACAGGGGCTGTCTATGGCTACACCTTC

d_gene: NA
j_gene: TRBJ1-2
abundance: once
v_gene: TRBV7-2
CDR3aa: CASSLDRGYYGYTF
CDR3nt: TGTGCCAGCAGCTTAGATAGAGGGTACTATGGCTACACCTTC

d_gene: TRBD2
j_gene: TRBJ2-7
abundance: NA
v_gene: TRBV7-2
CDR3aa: CASSLDFASGNRQYF
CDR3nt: TGTGCCAGCAGCTTAGATTTCGCTAGCGGGAATAGGCAGTACTTC

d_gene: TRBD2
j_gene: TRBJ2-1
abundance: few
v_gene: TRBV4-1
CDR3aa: CASSLTSEGGYEQFF
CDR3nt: TGCGCCAGCAGCCTGACTAGCGAGGGTGGATATGAGCAGTTCTTC

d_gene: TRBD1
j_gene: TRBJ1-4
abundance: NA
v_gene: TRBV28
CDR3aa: CASNLGDRAYEKLFF
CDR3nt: TGTGCCAGCAATTTAGGGGACAGAGCTTACGAAAAACTGTTTTTT

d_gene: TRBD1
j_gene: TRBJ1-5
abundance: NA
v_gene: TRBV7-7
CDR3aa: CASSSPGQGYSNQPQHF
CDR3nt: TGTGCTAGCAGCTCGCCGGGACAGGGTTATAGCAATCAGCCCCAGCATTTT

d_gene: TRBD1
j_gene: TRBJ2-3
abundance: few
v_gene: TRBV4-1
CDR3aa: CASSRTRDSSDTQYF
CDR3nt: TGCGCCAGCAGCCGAACCCGGGACAGTTCAGATACGCAGTATTTT

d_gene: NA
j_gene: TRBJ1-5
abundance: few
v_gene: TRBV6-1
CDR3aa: CASSGDLTGYSNQPQHF
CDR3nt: TGTGCCAGCAGTGGGGACCTAACAGGGTATAGCAATCAGCCCCAGCATTTT

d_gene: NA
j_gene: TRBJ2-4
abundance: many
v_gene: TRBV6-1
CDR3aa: CASSRSAVNIQYF
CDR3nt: TGTGCCAGCAGTCGAAGCGCTGTGAACATTCAGTACTTC

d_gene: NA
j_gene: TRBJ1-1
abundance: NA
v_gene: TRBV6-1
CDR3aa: CASSSPGRRGTAFF
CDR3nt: TGTGCCAGCAGTTCCCCGGGACGGAGGGGAACAGCTTTCTTT